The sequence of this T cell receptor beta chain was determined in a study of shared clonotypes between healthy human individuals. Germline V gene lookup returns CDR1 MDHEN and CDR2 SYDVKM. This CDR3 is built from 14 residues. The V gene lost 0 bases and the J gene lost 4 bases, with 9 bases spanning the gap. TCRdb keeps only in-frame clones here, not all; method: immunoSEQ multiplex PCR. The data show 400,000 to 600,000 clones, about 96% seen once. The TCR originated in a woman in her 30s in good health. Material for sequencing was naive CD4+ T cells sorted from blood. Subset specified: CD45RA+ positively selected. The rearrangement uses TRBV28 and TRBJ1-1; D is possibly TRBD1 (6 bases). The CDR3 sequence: CASSLWGGGTEAFF. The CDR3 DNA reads TGTGCCAGCAGTTTATGGGGAGGGGGCACTGAAGCTTTCTTT.